Below, 10 T cell receptor beta chains from the same sample are listed, as sequenced in a study of blood T cell repertoires in COVID-19. Assay: immunoSEQ multiplex PCR; the TCRdb copy retains only in-frame clones and omits some. The sample records approximately 74,000 clones, 80% to 95% being singletons. Sequenced material: peripheral blood. The source of these receptors is a woman aged 60 to 75 with active COVID-19.

The chain combines TRBV3-1 (or the pseudogene TRBV3-2) with TRBJ2-7; D is unclear. The V end was cut by 1 base, the J end by 6 bases, with 7 bases between. In germline, CDR1 is LGHDT, CDR2 YNNKEL (reference sequence). The CDR3 extends over 12 amino acids. In nucleotides, the CDR3 is TGTGCCAGCAGCCAAGGGTCGGGCGAGCAGTACTTC. It is translated as CASSQGSGEQYF.

The chain has TRBV5-1 and TRBJ2-7; the match to TRBD1 covers 8 bases. The CDR3 is made up of 15 amino acids. V dropped 2 bases and J dropped 6; count of bases not matched to a gene: 10. Germline assignment: CDR1 SGHRS and CDR2 YFSETQ. This CDR3 is CASSFSGGEGSEQYF. CDR3 bases: TGCGCCAGCAGCTTTTCAGGGGGCGAAGGATCCGAGCAGTACTTC.

The chain has TRBV28 and TRBJ2-3; TRBD1 matches 8 bases. Germline assignment: CDR1 MDHEN and CDR2 SYDVKM. CDR3 length: 15 residues. Trimming at V came to 3 bases and at J to 5 bases, leaving 7 bases not matched to a gene. CDR3: CASSFGQGKGDTQYF. The DNA of the CDR3 is TGTGCCAGCAGTTTTGGACAGGGAAAGGGAGATACGCAGTATTTT.

This chain joins TRBV28 and TRBJ1-2, with D perhaps TRBD1 (5 bases). V was shortened by 7 bases and J by 5 bases, with 14 bases between the two germline ends. The CDR3 is 13 amino acids. Germline CDR1 and CDR2: MDHEN and SYDVKM. In DNA form, the CDR3 reads TGTGCCAGCACCCCCCGACAGCCTTATGGCTACACCTTC. Its protein product is CASTPRQPYGYTF.

The chain links TRBV5-4 to TRBJ2-2; D is perhaps TRBD2 (6 bases). Trimming took off 3 bases at V and 4 bases at J, with 16 bases between the two ends. Germline values: CDR1 SGHNT, CDR2 YYREEE (reference sequence). The CDR3 extends over 16 amino acids. CDR3 DNA: TGTGCCAGCAGCTCGCGGAGGGGCAGATCCACCGGGGAGCTGTTTTTT. This encodes CASSSRRGRSTGELFF.

CDR3 DNA sequence: TGCGCCAGCAGCTTTGGGCTAGCGGACCCGGGATACAATGAGCAGTTCTTC. Encoded protein: CASSFGLADPGYNEQFF. The chain couples TRBV5-1 to TRBJ2-1; 7 bases map to TRBD2. From germline, CDR1 is SGHRS and CDR2 YFSETQ. There are 17 residues in the CDR3. V gave up 2 bases and J gave up 4 bases; unmatched junction bases: 12.

The rearrangement joins TRBV4-2 to TRBJ2-3; 7 nucleotides align to TRBD2. Germline V gene sequence: CDR1 LGHNA, CDR2 YNFKEQ. Trimming took 1 base from V and 4 from J; bases not matched to a gene: 14. The CDR3 has 18 amino acids. The CDR3 coding sequence is TGTGCCAGCAGCCAAGGATTCGCGGGGAAGGGAGGGTCAGATACGCAGTATTTT. Translating it yields CASSQGFAGKGGSDTQYF.

The chain recombines TRBV19 with TRBJ2-7, with 7 bases that match TRBD1. The CDR3 length is 16 residues. V lost 5 bases to trimming and J lost 4 bases; unmatched junction nucleotides: 14. From germline, CDR1 is LNHDA and CDR2 SQIVND (reference sequence). The DNA of the CDR3 is TGTGCCAGTAGTGTGGGACAGAGACCCATCCAATACGAGCAGTACTTC. It is translated as CASSVGQRPIQYEQYF.

The chain combines TRBV19 with TRBJ2-3; possible D gene TRBD1, 5 bases. This CDR3 spans 16 amino acids. V was cut by 6 bases and J by 2 bases, with 18 bases left in between. From germline, CDR1 is LNHDA and CDR2 SQIVND (reference sequence). As DNA, the CDR3 is TGTGCCAGTAGGAACACAGGACGTGCCGACACAGATACGCAGTATTTT. It encodes CASRNTGRADTDTQYF.

A single count supports this clone. V and J are TRBV24-1 and TRBJ2-7, with 9 bases matching TRBD2. Germline-derived CDR1 and CDR2 are KGHDR and SFDVKD. Trimming cost V 4 bases and J 2 bases; bases outside gene matches: 5. This CDR3 contains 15 residues. The CDR3 nucleotides read TGTGCCACCAGTGACCCATCTAGCGGGACCTACGAGCAGTACTTC. Translated: CATSDPSSGTYEQYF.